This T cell receptor (beta chain) was sequenced in a study of blood T cell repertoires in COVID-19. Study at large: COVID-19 samples, acute and convalescent, were from the United States, Italy and Spain. T cells, B-cell-depleted T cells, or PBMCs provided the cDNA or gDNA that served as material.

Produced via immunoSEQ multiplex PCR; TCRdb's table is partial and in-frame only. The sample includes tens of thousands of clones, approximately 84% of them seen just once. J lost 2 bases, V lost 7 bases, and 5 bases had no gene match. CDR1 SNHLY and CDR2 FYNNEI come from the germline V gene. The CDR3 covers 15 residues. The sample was peripheral blood. This sequence was found in a man between 70 and 80 years old with active or convalescent COVID-19. V and J are TRBV2 and TRBJ2-5, with 12 bases that match TRBD1. The CDR3 is CASIRDRGPQETQYF. The CDR3 DNA sequence: TGTGCCAGCATAAGGGACAGGGGGCCGCAAGAGACCCAGTACTTC.